The entry below gives a single T cell receptor beta chain sequence along with its context. This specimen comes from a study of blood T cell repertoires in COVID-19. Study details: The analysed material was cDNA or gDNA that came from T cells, B-cell-depleted T cells, or PBMCs.

This CDR3 spans 15 amino acids. The V gene lost 2 bases and the J gene lost 0 bases, with 8 bases spanning the gap. Germline loops: CDR1 SGHDT, CDR2 YYEEEE. The study assigned cohorts using participant-reported clinical history. Authors' data handling: Counts of nucleated cells, estimated from reference gene primer amplification, were obtained. The protocol was immunoSEQ multiplex PCR, while the TCRdb copy is restricted to in-frame clones and leaves out a portion. The V and J calls and clone size were taken over from that table, and D and trimming were inferred from the DNA. The sample holds 150,000 to 200,000 clones, roughly 84% seen once.

The TCR was taken from a woman in her 30s who had been exposed to COVID-19. The sample was PBMCs or T cells enriched from blood (not recorded which). This chain links TRBV5-6 with TRBJ1-4, with D unclear. This chain's CDR3 is CASSFVQATNEKLFF. The CDR3 DNA reads TGTGCCAGCAGCTTTGTGCAGGCAACTAATGAAAAACTGTTTTTT.